This T cell receptor (beta chain) was sequenced for a study of cytomegalovirus exposure and HLA in healthy donors. General study findings and limits: Rare TCR sequences dominated, though some public TCRs recurred in many donors. In a later analysis, at a false discovery rate of 0.05, some 15,000 TCR beta sequences were associated with HLA alleles. A later analysis found common viral pathogens apparently linked to several of the most significant clusters. Specific recognition of CMV antigens was confirmed in vitro for a few chains (all CMV-associated).

The PCR had 60 Vbeta and 13 Jbeta primers. Profiled with immunoSEQ multiplex PCR; TCRdb holds only in-frame clones, not every one. The table shows about 45,000 clones, with roughly half occurring only once. On this clone: As yet, its antigen is unknown.

V shed 7 bases and J 9 bases; nucleotides not matched to a gene: 9. This CDR3 is 14 amino acids long. Looked up from germline, CDR1 is SGHDN and CDR2 is FVKESK. The chain has TRBV14 and TRBJ2-1; TRBD2 agrees at 10 bases. The material sequenced was PBMCs. The sequence derives from a man in his sixties in good health and CMV-seronegative. The CDR3 DNA reads TGTGCCAGCACCGAAGGGTTAGCGGGAGGTGAGCAGTTCTTC. It encodes CASTEGLAGGEQFF.